This TCR beta chain originates from a study of blood T cells in healthy people across ages. The trim removed 6 bases at V and 3 bases at J, leaving 5 bases unmatched. Germline-derived CDR1 and CDR2 are LNHNV and YYDKDF (reference sequence). There are 14 residues in the CDR3. Next came a second PCR, run for about 7 to 12 cycles, which used a sample-barcoded 5' primer along with a J-beta primer mix. Via MiXCR, TCRdb re-called the 5' RACE reads, giving one row per CDR3 protein. The table shows 550,000 to 700,000 distinct CDR3 sequences, with 27% occurring only once. The sequencing sample was made of blood. This chain links TRBV15 with TRBJ2-3, with TRBD1 matching 8 bases. This TCR was sampled from a woman in her sixties or seventies in good health. Here the CDR3 reads CATRPRTGTDTQYF. The CDR3 DNA is TGTGCCACCAGACCTCGGACAGGGACAGATACGCAGTATTTT.